What follows describes a single T cell receptor beta chain. No cognate antigen has been identified for it. A junction boundary mismatches the germline segment, possibly from a read error. At the DNA level, this CDR3 is encoded by other sequences in the same sample as well. The sample belongs to a study of T cells in localized non-small cell lung cancer (dated by TCRdb to the early 2020s). In the study overall: The study analyzed T cell repertoires of approximately 240 early-stage NSCLC patients, comparing tumors and uninvolved tumor-adjacent lungs. The mean age of the NSCLC patients was roughly 70 years, with about 120 men and approximately 100 women. The cohort was made up of about 240 treatment-naive NSCLC patients whose localized lung tumors had been resected.

The CDR3 spans 13 residues, from the cysteine through the phenylalanine. Only the CDR3 DNA stays, 39 bases, in frame from base 1. CDR1 and CDR2, per the germline V gene, are SGDLS and YYNGEE. Points the paper makes about the study in general: Because of the exploratory design, TCR variables were selected using unadjusted p-values without false-discovery rate correction. Because multi-region sequencing of the tumors was not done, intratumor heterogeneity could not be ruled out. A median of around 62 of the top 100 tumor clones turned up in the paired uninvolved adjacent lung, and under 30 of those clones also ranked among the top 100 of that same adjacent lung. Higher blood T cell density associated with longer overall survival, while higher adjacent-lung clonality associated with shorter survival. Uninvolved tumor-adjacent lung showed the highest T cell clonality, higher than tumor, which suggests more focused antigenic responses in the uninvolved tumor-adjacent lung.

The immunoSEQ Assay was used to sequence TCR beta CDR3 regions from DNA. Processing in the source paper ran as follows. T cell density was computed as TCR beta template counts normalized to usable DNA estimated by amplifying housekeeping genes. Richness was estimated with the preseqR package, extrapolating to 400,000 templates for PBMC samples and 120,000 templates for tissue samples. Clonality was defined by subtracting Pielou's evenness from one. To identify tissue-enriched TCRs, differential abundance testing was run on productive amino-acid clonotypes with a minimum total count of 5 and an alpha of 0.1. The Jaccard Index and the Morisita Overlap Index were used to measure how much the repertoires overlapped between compartments. TCR beta CDR3s were clustered by GLIPH together with public tetramer-defined viral CDR3s, and at least three viral sequences plus V-gene enrichment were required for viral motifs. TCRdb re-hosts the immuneACCESS table, in-frame sequences only. Its copies lack some clones; in the studies checked, an unresolved V gene accounts for under half of them, and the cause for the rest is not known. V and J calls and clone size are copied from that table; D and trimming were computed from the DNA. The sample table contains tens of thousands of clones; only one count was recorded for 88% of them. Together, the top ten hold 2.5% to 3% of the sample.

At diagnosis, tumor, uninvolved tumor-adjacent lung and peripheral blood were collected and then preserved as a mix of FFPE and fresh-frozen material. For TCR repertoire profiling, the blood samples were analyzed as peripheral blood mononuclear cells. This TCR derives from a woman aged 35-75 years with stage I lung adenocarcinoma. The chain is encoded by TRBV9 joined to TRBJ1-1; there is no confident call for the D gene. The specimen comprised peripheral blood, sampled before any cancer treatment. The DNA reads TGTGCCAGCAGCGTCGTTGGTGACACTGAAGCCTTCTTT. Its amino acids are CASSVVGDTEAFF.